The rows below give T cell receptor beta chains drawn from one sample of a study of Tregs in tolerant kidney transplant recipients. TCRdb's copy holds only in-frame clones and misses some; the assay was immunoSEQ multiplex PCR. Of 95,000 to 120,000 clones in the sample, around 89% were seen once. Material: CD4+ T cells from blood, obtained before the transplant. The receptors here all came from a human donor who received a combined kidney and bone marrow transplant. CDR3s include the opening cysteine and the closing phenylalanine or tryptophan. The order of the fields is V gene, D gene, J gene, clone size, CDR3 DNA, CDR3 protein. The D gene is left open where the match is weak. Size values are once, few and many counts, or a class for expanded clones, and some rows have none.

TRBV30,.,TRBJ2-6,.,TGTGCCTGGGGACATTCTGGGGCCAACGTCCTGACTTTC,CAWGHSGANVLTF
TRBV19,.,TRBJ1-1,.,TGTGCCAGTACCAAAAGCGGGGGGACTGAAGCTTTCTTT,CASTKSGGTEAFF
TRBV9,.,TRBJ1-4,.,TGTGCCAGCAGCGTAGCTGGCAGGACTAATGAAAAACTGTTTTTT,CASSVAGRTNEKLFF
TRBV27,.,TRBJ2-7,.,TGTGCCAGCAGTTTACGGGTCGGGTTTGTCAACCCCAGTTTGACCTACGAGCAGTACTTC,CASSLRVGFVNPSLTYEQYF
TRBV5-1,.,TRBJ2-2,.,TGCGCCAGCAGCTGGACACCTACTACGAACACCGGGGAGCTGTTTTTT,CASSWTPTTNTGELFF
TRBV5-4,TRBD2,TRBJ2-2,.,TGTGCCAGCAGCTTGGGGGGACTAGCGGGAGATGGGGAGCTGTTTTTT,CASSLGGLAGDGELFF
TRBV13,.,TRBJ1-3,.,TGTGCCAGCAGCTCCCAGGCGGCAGGAGGGAACACCATATATTTT,CASSSQAAGGNTIYF
TRBV5-1,TRBD1,TRBJ2-5,.,TGCGCCAGCAGCAGTCAGGGGGCGCTCGGGGAGACCCAGTACTTC,CASSSQGALGETQYF
TRBV19,.,TRBJ1-1,.,TGTGCCAGTAGTATAGACAGGGACACTGAAGCTTTCTTT,CASSIDRDTEAFF
TRBV5-4,.,TRBJ2-1,.,TGTGCCAGCAGCTTGGACCTAGAGAGCTCCTACAATGAGCAGTTCTTC,CASSLDLESSYNEQFF
TRBV7-9,TRBD2,TRBJ2-3,.,TGTGCCAGCAGCCGTGGACTAGCGGGGGTAGGCACAGATACGCAGTATTTT,CASSRGLAGVGTDTQYF
TRBV28,TRBD1,TRBJ1-2,.,TGTGCCAGCACCCAAAGTGGGACAGGGGGTCTTGGCTACACCTTC,CASTQSGTGGLGYTF
TRBV29-1,TRBD2,TRBJ2-7,.,TGCAGCGTTGGTCTAGCGGGGAGCTCCTACGAGCAGTACTTC,CSVGLAGSSYEQYF
TRBV27,TRBD2,TRBJ2-5,.,TGTGCCAGCAGTCAGCTAGCGGGACCCACCCAAGAGACCCAGTACTTC,CASSQLAGPTQETQYF
TRBV5-4,TRBD2,TRBJ2-7,.,TGTGCCAGCACCTCCGGGGGAGGGTCCTACGAGCAGTACTTC,CASTSGGGSYEQYF
TRBV7-9,.,TRBJ2-3,once,TGTGCCAGCAGCTTATTTGGCGGGCAGGGGAACACAGATACGCAGTATTTT,CASSLFGGQGNTDTQYF
TRBV7-2,TRBD1,TRBJ2-1,once,TGTGCCAGCAGACGGGACAGGAGAATCGATGAGCAGTTCTTC,CASRRDRRIDEQFF